The 24 T cell receptor beta chains below all came from one sample that was sequenced in a study of T cells in Graves' hyperthyroidism and ophthalmopathy. Amplification targeted TCR beta CDR3 regions from RNA transcripts. An initial round of RT-PCR targeting the TCR CDR3 relied on the HTBI primer set. TCRdb fed the multiplex PCR reads into MiXCR, producing one record per CDR3 protein. The sample has 400,000 to 600,000 distinct CDR3 sequences; around 21% are singletons. The sample comprised blood. The source of these receptors is a man aged 18 to 29 with Graves' hyperthyroidism.

CDR3 nucleotides: TGTGCCAGCAGTTTAGCCATCGGGACGGCTTATGGCTACACCTTC. Translated, it gives CASSLAIGTAYGYTF. The chain combines TRBV12-3 or TRBV12-4 with TRBJ1-2; perhaps TRBD1 as D (5 bases). The V gene lost 0 bases and the J gene lost 5 bases, with 13 bases spanning the gap. This CDR3 is 15 amino acids long.

This clonotype has more than one count but fewer than ten. The V and J genes are TRBV6-1 and TRBJ1-2; 8 nucleotides agree with TRBD1. The CDR3 length is 15 residues. V trimming: 5 bases; J trimming: 6 bases; junction bases outside the gene matches: 11. Germline V CDR1 and CDR2: MNHNS, SASEGT. Here the CDR3 reads CASSTGTGRTNGYTF. DNA of the CDR3: TGTGCCAGCAGTACGGGGACAGGACGCACCAATGGCTACACCTTC.

This clonotype was counted only a few times. The rearrangement links TRBV2 to TRBJ2-2, with a weak D call TRBD2 (5 bases). The CDR3 is 14 amino acids. The germline CDR1 and CDR2 sequences are SNHLY and FYNNEI. The V end was cut by 1 base, the J end by 6 bases, with 9 bases between. CDR3 in amino acids: CASSEDRGSGELFF. The CDR3 bases are TGTGCCAGCAGTGAAGATCGGGGTTCCGGGGAGCTGTTTTTT.

V is TRBV6-1 and J is TRBJ1-3; a weak D match, TRBD1 (6 bases). The CDR3 length is 15 residues. The germline V and J ends were trimmed by 6 bases and 0 bases, with 12 bases remaining between them. Germline CDR1 is MNHNS and CDR2 is SASEGT. CDR3 loop: CASSGTGTSGNTIYF. The DNA of the CDR3 is TGTGCCAGCAGCGGAACAGGGACCTCTGGAAACACCATATATTTT.

This clonotype occurred many times. The chain links TRBV5-6 to TRBJ1-3, with D perhaps TRBD1 (5 bases). V shed 0 bases and J shed 0 bases, with 10 bases lying between them. The CDR3 spans 16 residues. Germline loops: CDR1 SGHDT, CDR2 YYEEEE. The CDR3 here is CASSLAGGSSGNTIYF. CDR3 nucleotides: TGTGCCAGCAGCTTGGCCGGGGGTAGCTCTGGAAACACCATATATTTT. The variable domain in full, completed from reference TRBV5-6 and TRBJ1-3, reads DAGVTQSPTHLIKTRGQQVTLRCSPKSGHDTVSWYQQALGQGPQFIFQYYEEEERQRGNFPDRFSGHQFPNYSSELNVNALLLGDSALYLCASSLAGGSSGNTIYFGEGSWLTVV.

This clonotype was observed at least ten times. The CDR3: CASSYSGETYEQYF. The DNA of the CDR3 is TGTGCCAGCAGTTACTCAGGCGAGACCTACGAGCAGTACTTC. The rearrangement uses TRBV6-5 and TRBJ2-7, with no clear D. V was trimmed by 0 bases and J by 2 bases, leaving 8 bases between them. The CDR3 is made up of 14 amino acids. In germline, CDR1 is MNHEY, CDR2 SVGAGI.

The chain combines TRBV12-3 or TRBV12-4 with TRBJ1-2; TRBD1 matches at 8 bases. V shed 3 bases and J 7 bases; nucleotides not matched to a gene: 10. This CDR3 has 15 residues. The CDR3 DNA is TGTGCCAGCAGTTTCGGACAGGGTAGGAGAAGTGGCTACACCTTC. Protein product: CASSFGQGRRSGYTF.

In its sample, this clonotype was seen many times. J is TRBJ1-6 and V is TRBV12-3 or TRBV12-4, with 9 bases that match TRBD1. The CDR3 has 17 residues. V was pared by 6 bases and J by 4 bases, with 10 bases of the junction left unmatched. The DNA for the CDR3 is TGTGCCAGCAGACATACAGGGGGCAGAGGGTATAATTCACCCCTCCACTTT. This gives the protein CASRHTGGRGYNSPLHF.

In its sample, this clonotype was seen many times. The V gene is TRBV6-1, the J gene TRBJ2-2, with a weak D call TRBD1 (5 bases). Trimming cost V 7 bases and J 7 bases, with 13 bases left between them. CDR1 is MNHNS and CDR2 is SASEGT in the germline V gene. The CDR3 covers 13 residues. In DNA, the CDR3 is TGTGCCAGCACGAAGGGGCCGGGCGGGGAGCTGTTTTTT. Translation: CASTKGPGGELFF.

J is TRBJ2-2 and V is TRBV6-1, with D tentatively TRBD1 (5 bases). V was shortened by 8 bases and J by 6 bases, with 19 bases between the two germline ends. Germline CDR1 reads MNHNS; CDR2 reads SASEGT. This CDR3 has 15 residues. The CDR3 protein is CASCPLGPHAGELFF. The CDR3 region has the DNA TGTGCCAGCTGTCCTCTGGGGCCCCATGCCGGGGAGCTGTTTTTT.

On this clonotype itself: This may arise from a read error, as a much more abundant clone is one base away. The rearrangement uses TRBV2 and TRBJ1-3; no definite D call. The CDR3 spans 14 residues. Trimming shortened V by 1 base and J by 8 bases, and 12 bases separated the two germline ends. Germline CDR1 is SNHLY and CDR2 is FYNNEI. In DNA, the CDR3 is TGTGCCAGCAGTGAAGAGATGGGCGGAGACACCATATATTTT. Protein sequence: CASSEEMGGDTIYF.

This clonotype came up many times. V is TRBV6-5 and J is TRBJ1-5; 8 nucleotides agree with TRBD1. The CDR3 length is 15 residues. The V gene's germline CDR1 is MNHEY and CDR2 SVGAGI. The J segment lost 7 bases and the V segment lost 6 bases, leaving 11 bases of the junction unmatched. CDR3 amino acids: CASRPLDRVGQPQHF. CDR3 DNA: TGTGCCAGCAGGCCGCTGGACAGGGTGGGGCAGCCCCAGCATTTT.

This clonotype occurred many times. The CDR3 DNA reads TGTGCCAGCAGTAGGGGTTACACTGAAGCTTTCTTT. Protein sequence: CASSRGYTEAFF. The rearrangement uses TRBV25-1 and TRBJ1-1; a weak D match, TRBD1 (5 bases). V lost 5 bases, J lost 3 bases, and 7 bases lay in between. CDR1 and CDR2 from the germline V gene are MGHDK and SYGVNS. The CDR3 spans 12 residues.

This clonotype was seen a few times. The rearrangement uses TRBV6-1 and TRBJ1-5; the match to TRBD1 covers 9 bases. Germline CDR1 and CDR2: MNHNS and SASEGT. V gave up 3 bases and J gave up 1 base; unmatched junction bases: 7. The CDR3 contains 17 residues. For the CDR3, the DNA is TGTGCCAGCAGTGAGGGACAGGGAACGTTGAGCAATCAGCCCCAGCATTTT. Translation: CASSEGQGTLSNQPQHF.

This clonotype appeared a few times. The V call is TRBV3-1, the J call TRBJ1-1, with a possible D match to TRBD1 (6 bases). Trimming left V 1 base short and J 3 bases short, with 12 bases between. The CDR3 consists of 15 residues. The germline V gene encodes CDR1 LGHDT and CDR2 YNNKEL (reference sequence). CDR3 nucleotide sequence: TGTGCCAGCAGCCAAGCGGTCAGGGGTGACACTGAAGCTTTCTTT. Protein product: CASSQAVRGDTEAFF.

This clonotype was seen only a few times. This rearrangement joins TRBV12-3 or TRBV12-4 to TRBJ1-5; 7 bases are shared with TRBD1. The CDR3 spans 13 residues. Trimming removed 5 bases from V and 6 bases from J; junction bases left unmatched: 4. DNA of the CDR3: TGTGCCAGCAGTGGAGGGGGCCGTCAGCCCCAGCATTTT. This gives the protein CASSGGGRQPQHF.

At least ten counts were recorded for this clonotype. V is TRBV6-5 and J is TRBJ2-7; D assignment may be TRBD1 or TRBD2 (5 bases each). CDR3 length equals 14 residues. Germline-derived CDR1 and CDR2 are MNHEY and SVGAGI. V gave up 2 bases and J gave up 7 bases, with 15 bases separating them. This CDR3 reads CASSYRTGPGEQYF. CDR3 bases: TGTGCCAGCAGTTACCGGACGGGGCCTGGGGAGCAGTACTTC.

In its sample, this clonotype was seen many times. The chain is built from TRBV28 and TRBJ2-5; TRBD1 aligns across 9 bases. V dropped 4 bases and J dropped 5; count of bases not matched to a gene: 5. CDR3 length: 14 residues. Germline lookup yields CDR1 MDHEN and CDR2 SYDVKM. Written as DNA, the CDR3 is TGTGCCAGCAGTTGGACAGGGGTGTCGGAGACCCAGTACTTC. As protein: CASSWTGVSETQYF.

This chain joins TRBV6-1 and TRBJ1-1; 7 bases map to TRBD1. CDR1 and CDR2 (germline): MNHNS, SASEGT. J gave up 2 bases and V 6 bases, and 6 bases lay outside the gene matches. This CDR3 is 14 amino acids long. CDR3 sequence reads: CASRIGTANTEAFF. The CDR3 DNA is TGTGCCAGCAGGATCGGGACAGCTAACACTGAAGCTTTCTTT.

This clonotype was detected a few times. The germline gene is not matched at one end of the junction; a read error may be the cause. This chain links TRBV19 with TRBJ1-2; unclear D gene. Germline-derived CDR1 and CDR2 are LNHDA and SQIVND (reference sequence). The CDR3 runs 11 residues. Here the CDR3 DNA reads TGTGCCAGTAGTATCCAGGTTCCACCAGACTTC. It codes for CASSIQVPPDF.

The CDR3 region has the DNA TGTGCCAGCAGCTTGGGACTTCGGACAGACAAGAACACTGAAGCTTTCTTT. As protein: CASSLGLRTDKNTEAFF. The chain is built from TRBV5-6 and TRBJ1-1; TRBD1 is a possible D gene (6 bases). The CDR3 contains 17 residues. The germline CDR1 and CDR2 sequences are SGHDT and YYEEEE. V was clipped by 0 bases and J by 1 base, with 16 bases between them.

This clonotype has a handful of counts. The chain couples TRBV19 to TRBJ2-5; a possible D gene is TRBD1 (6 bases). Trimming shortened V by 3 bases and J by 2 bases, and 16 bases separated the two germline ends. The CDR3 covers 16 residues. Germline values: CDR1 LNHDA, CDR2 SQIVND (reference sequence). The CDR3 DNA reads TGTGCCAGTAGTATTACCAGAAACCAGGGGCAAGAGACCCAGTACTTC. Amino acid sequence: CASSITRNQGQETQYF.

The chain uses TRBV28 and TRBJ2-7; TRBD2 is a possible D gene (5 bases). CDR1 MDHEN and CDR2 SYDVKM come from the germline V gene. The CDR3 contains 17 residues. Trimming took off 5 bases at V and 0 bases at J, with 20 bases between the two ends. CDR3 DNA: TGTGCCAGCAGTCTTAATGGGGTCGGGGTCGTCTCCTACGAGCAGTACTTC. It yields the protein CASSLNGVGVVSYEQYF.

This clonotype was seen ten or more times. At one of its ends the junction is not consistent with the germline gene, which may arise from a read error. This rearrangement joins TRBV27 to TRBJ2-7, with D unclear. CDR3 length: 13 amino acids. Looked up from germline, CDR1 is MNHEY and CDR2 is SMNVEV (reference sequence). CDR3 sequence reads: CASSFGNSYEQCF. DNA of the CDR3: TGTGCCAGCAGTTTCGGCAACTCCTACGAGCAGTGCTTC.